A single TCR beta chain is shown here with its context. Assay used: immunoSEQ multiplex PCR; TCRdb lists only in-frame clones, some missing. The repertoire has around 290,000 clones, 75% to 90% of them found once; the top ten carry about 1.7%. The data originate from a study of blood T cell repertoires in COVID-19. Study-wide context: Acute-phase and convalescent COVID-19 samples originated in the United States, Italy and Spain.

CDR1 and CDR2 (germline): SEHNR, FQNEAQ (reference sequence). V lost 1 base to trimming and J lost 8 bases; unmatched junction nucleotides: 6. The CDR3 is 15 amino acids. The chain couples TRBV7-9 to TRBJ1-2; 11 bases agree with TRBD1. The sequence came from a middle-aged woman who had recovered from COVID-19. Specimen: PBMCs or T cells enriched from blood (not recorded which). CDR3 region: CASSLGTGGQGGYTF. In DNA form, the CDR3 reads TGTGCCAGCAGCTTAGGGACAGGGGGCCAAGGAGGCTACACCTTC.